This TCR beta chain was observed in a study of T cell responses to AZD1222 COVID-19 vaccine. Study-wide findings and caveats: Reportedly, nearly half of unique spike TCRs recognized epitopes outside B.1.351/B.1.1.7 mutations. Increased Spike-specific TCR breadth and depth were observed after two AZD1222 doses. CD4 TCRs associated with vaccination spanned spike, dominating at 160-218 and 743-854.

The protocol was immunoSEQ multiplex PCR, while the TCRdb copy is restricted to in-frame clones and leaves out a portion. The table lists some 170,000 clones, 80% to 90% of them singletons, with 4.3% in the top ten. Turning to this clone: Its target is not known.

Germline loops: CDR1 SGHAT, CDR2 FQDESV (reference sequence). V gave up 5 bases and J gave up 1 base, with 9 bases separating them. This CDR3 contains 14 residues. This specimen consisted of peripheral blood, obtained 28 days after the second dose of the MenACWY control vaccine. The J gene is TRBJ2-1, the V gene TRBV11-1; possibly TRBD1 or TRBD2 for D (5 bases each). The sequence derives from an adult who received the MenACWY meningococcal vaccine as a control. The CDR3 nucleotides are TGTGCCAGCAGCCCCTGGGGGTCCTACAATGAGCAGTTCTTC. It encodes CASSPWGSYNEQFF. Full variable domain (rest looked up from reference TRBV11-1 and TRBJ2-1): EAEVAQSPRYKITEKSQAVAFWCDPISGHATLYWYRQILGQGPELLVQFQDESVVDDSQLPKDRFSAERLKGVDSTLKIQPAELGDSAMYLCASSPWGSYNEQFFGPGTRLTVL.